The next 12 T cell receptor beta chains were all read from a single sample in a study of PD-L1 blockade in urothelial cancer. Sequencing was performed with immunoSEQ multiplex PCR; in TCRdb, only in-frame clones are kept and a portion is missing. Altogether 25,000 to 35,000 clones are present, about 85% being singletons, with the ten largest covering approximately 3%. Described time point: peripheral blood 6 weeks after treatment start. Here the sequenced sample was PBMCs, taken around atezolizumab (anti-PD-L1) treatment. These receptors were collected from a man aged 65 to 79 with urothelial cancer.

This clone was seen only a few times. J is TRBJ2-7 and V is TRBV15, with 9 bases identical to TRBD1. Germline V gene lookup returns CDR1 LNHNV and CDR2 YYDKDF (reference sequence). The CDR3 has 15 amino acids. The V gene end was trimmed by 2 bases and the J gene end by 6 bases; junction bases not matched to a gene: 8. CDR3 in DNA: TGTGCCACCAGCAGAACCGGGACAGGGAATTCCGAGCAGTACTTC. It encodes CATSRTGTGNSEQYF.

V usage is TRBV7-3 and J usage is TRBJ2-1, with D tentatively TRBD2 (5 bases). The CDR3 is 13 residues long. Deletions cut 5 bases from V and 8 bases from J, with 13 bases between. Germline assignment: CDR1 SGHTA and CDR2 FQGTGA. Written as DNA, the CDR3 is TGTGCCAGCAGCCAATTCGACGGGGATGAGCAGTTCTTC. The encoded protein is CASSQFDGDEQFF.

The CDR3 DNA follows: TGTGCCAGCAGCCAAGGTCCGCGGGAACTCCTCTATGGCTACACCTTC. Translated, it gives CASSQGPRELLYGYTF. The rearrangement links TRBV14 to TRBJ1-2; D unresolved. In germline, CDR1 is SGHDN, CDR2 FVKESK. The ends were cut back, 1 base at V and 4 bases at J, with 16 bases in the middle. The CDR3 extends over 16 amino acids.

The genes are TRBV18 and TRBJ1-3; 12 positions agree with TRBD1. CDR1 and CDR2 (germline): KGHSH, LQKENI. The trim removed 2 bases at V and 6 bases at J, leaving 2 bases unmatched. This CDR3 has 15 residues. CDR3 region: CASSPTGQGANTIYF. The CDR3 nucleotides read TGTGCCAGCTCACCAACGGGACAGGGGGCAAACACCATATATTTT.

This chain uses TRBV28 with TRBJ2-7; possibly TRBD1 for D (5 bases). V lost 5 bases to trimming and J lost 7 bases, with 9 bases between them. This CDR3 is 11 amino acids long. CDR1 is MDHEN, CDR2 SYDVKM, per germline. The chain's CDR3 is CASSLRQEQYF. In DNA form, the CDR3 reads TGTGCCAGCAGTCTAAGACAGGAGCAGTACTTC.

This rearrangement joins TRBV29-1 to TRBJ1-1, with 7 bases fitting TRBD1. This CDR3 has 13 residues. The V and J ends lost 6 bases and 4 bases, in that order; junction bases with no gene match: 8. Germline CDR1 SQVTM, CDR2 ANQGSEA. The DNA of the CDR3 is TGCAGCGTGTCCAACAGGGGAGGCACTGAAGCTTTCTTT. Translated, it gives CSVSNRGGTEAFF.

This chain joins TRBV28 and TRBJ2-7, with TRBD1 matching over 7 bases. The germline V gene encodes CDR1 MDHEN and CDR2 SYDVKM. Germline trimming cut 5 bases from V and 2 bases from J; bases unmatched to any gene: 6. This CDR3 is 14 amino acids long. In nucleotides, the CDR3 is TGTGCCAGCAGTCCGGGACAGAACACCTACGAGCAGTACTTC. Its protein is CASSPGQNTYEQYF.

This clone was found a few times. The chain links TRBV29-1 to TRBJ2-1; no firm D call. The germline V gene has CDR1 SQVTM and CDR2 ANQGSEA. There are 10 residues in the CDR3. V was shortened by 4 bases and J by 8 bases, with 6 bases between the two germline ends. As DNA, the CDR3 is TGCAGCGTTGTAAACTATGAGCAGTTCTTC. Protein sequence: CSVVNYEQFF.

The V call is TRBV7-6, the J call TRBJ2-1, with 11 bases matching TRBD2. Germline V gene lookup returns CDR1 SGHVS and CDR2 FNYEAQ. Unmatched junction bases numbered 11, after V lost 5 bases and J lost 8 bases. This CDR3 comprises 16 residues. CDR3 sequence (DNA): TGTGCCAGCAGCCATACTAGCGGGAGAGGATGGTATGAGCAGTTCTTC. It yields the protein CASSHTSGRGWYEQFF. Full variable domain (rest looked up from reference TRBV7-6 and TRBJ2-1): GAGVSQSPRYKVTKRGQDVALRCDPISGHVSLYWYRQALGQGPEFLTYFNYEAQQDKSGLPNDRFSAERPEGSISTLTIQRTEQRDSAMYRCASSHTSGRGWYEQFFGPGTRLTVL.

For the CDR3, the DNA is TGTGCCAGTACTTGGACTAGCGGGGGAACGGGGGAGCTGTTTTTT. Translated: CASTWTSGGTGELFF. The V and J genes are TRBV19 and TRBJ2-2, with 13 bases aligning to TRBD2. CDR1 is LNHDA and CDR2 is SQIVND in the germline V gene (reference sequence). CDR3 length: 15 residues. V lost 7 bases and J lost 8; bases outside the gene matches: 7. The full variable domain, with the rest looked up from reference TRBV19 and TRBJ2-2, is DGGITQSPKYLFRKEGQNVTLSCEQNLNHDAMYWYRQDPGQGLRLIYYSQIVNDFQKGDIAEGYSVSREKKESFPLTVTSAQKNPTAFYLCASTWTSGGTGELFFGEGSRLTVL.

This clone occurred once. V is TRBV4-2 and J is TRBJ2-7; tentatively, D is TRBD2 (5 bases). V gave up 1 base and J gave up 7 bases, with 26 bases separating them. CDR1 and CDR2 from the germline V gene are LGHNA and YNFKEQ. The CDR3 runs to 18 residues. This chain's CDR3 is CASSQGVRASTSPSEQYF. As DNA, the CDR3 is TGTGCCAGCAGCCAAGGGGTAAGGGCTAGCACCTCCCCCTCAGAGCAGTACTTC.

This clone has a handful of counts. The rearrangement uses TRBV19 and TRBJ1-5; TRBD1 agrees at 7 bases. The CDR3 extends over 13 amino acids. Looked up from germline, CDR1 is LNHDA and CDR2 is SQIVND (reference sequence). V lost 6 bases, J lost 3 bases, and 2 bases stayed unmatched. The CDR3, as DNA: TGTGCCAGTAGGACAGGGCCCAATCAGCCCCAGCATTTT. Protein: CASRTGPNQPQHF.